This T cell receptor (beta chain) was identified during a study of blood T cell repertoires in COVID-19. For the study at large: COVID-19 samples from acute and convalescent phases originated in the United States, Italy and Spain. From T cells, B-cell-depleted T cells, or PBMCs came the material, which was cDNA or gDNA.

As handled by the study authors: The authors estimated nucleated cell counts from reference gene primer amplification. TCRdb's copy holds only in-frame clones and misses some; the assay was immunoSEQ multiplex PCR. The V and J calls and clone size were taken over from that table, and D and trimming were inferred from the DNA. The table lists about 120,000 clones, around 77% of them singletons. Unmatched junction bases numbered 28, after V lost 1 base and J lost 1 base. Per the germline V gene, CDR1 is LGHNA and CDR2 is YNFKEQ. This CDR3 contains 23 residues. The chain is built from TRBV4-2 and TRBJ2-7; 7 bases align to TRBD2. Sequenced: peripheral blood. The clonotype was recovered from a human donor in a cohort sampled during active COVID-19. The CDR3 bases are TGTGCCAGCAGCCAAGGCTTTGGGAAAACGACTAAGGCGACTAGCCCGAAATCCTACGAGCAGTACTTC. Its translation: CASSQGFGKTTKATSPKSYEQYF.